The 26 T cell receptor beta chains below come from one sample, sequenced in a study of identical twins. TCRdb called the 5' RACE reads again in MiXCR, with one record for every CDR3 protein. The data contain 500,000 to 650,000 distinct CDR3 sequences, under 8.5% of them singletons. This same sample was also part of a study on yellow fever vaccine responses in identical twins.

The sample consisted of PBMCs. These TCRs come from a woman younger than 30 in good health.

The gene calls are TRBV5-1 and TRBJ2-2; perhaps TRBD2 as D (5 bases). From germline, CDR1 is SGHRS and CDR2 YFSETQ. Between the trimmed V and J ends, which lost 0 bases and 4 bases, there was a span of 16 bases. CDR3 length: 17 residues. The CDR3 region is CASSLAQRGEGTGELFF. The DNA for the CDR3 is TGCGCCAGCAGCTTGGCGCAGCGTGGAGAGGGCACCGGGGAGCTGTTTTTT.

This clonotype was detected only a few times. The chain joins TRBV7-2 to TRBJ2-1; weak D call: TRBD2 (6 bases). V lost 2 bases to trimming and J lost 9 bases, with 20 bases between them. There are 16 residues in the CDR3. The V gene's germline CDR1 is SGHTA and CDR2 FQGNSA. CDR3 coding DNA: TGTGCCAGCAGCTTATATGGGGGGACCCTACGTGGTGAGCAGTTCTTC. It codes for CASSLYGGTLRGEQFF.

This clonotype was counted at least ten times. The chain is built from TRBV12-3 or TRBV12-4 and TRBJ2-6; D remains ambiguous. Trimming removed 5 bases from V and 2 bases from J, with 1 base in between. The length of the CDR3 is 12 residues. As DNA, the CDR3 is TGTGCCAGCAGTCCTGGGGCCAACGTCCTGACTTTC. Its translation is CASSPGANVLTF.

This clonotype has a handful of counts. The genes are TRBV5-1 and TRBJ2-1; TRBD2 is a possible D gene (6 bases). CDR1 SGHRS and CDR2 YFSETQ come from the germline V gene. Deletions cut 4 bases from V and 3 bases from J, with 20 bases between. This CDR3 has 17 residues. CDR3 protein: CASSEGSGGYYYNEQFF. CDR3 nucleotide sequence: TGCGCCAGCAGCGAAGGTAGCGGAGGATACTACTACAATGAGCAGTTCTTC.

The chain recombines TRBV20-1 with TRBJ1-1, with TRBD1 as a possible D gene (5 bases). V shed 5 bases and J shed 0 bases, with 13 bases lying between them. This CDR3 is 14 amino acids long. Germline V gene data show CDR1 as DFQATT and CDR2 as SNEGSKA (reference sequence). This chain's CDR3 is CSALDRRMNTEAFF. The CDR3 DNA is TGCAGTGCTCTCGACAGAAGGATGAACACTGAAGCTTTCTTT.

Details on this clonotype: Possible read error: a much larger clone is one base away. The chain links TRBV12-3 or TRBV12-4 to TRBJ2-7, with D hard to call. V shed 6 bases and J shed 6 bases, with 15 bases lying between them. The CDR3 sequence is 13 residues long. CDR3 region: CASSNVGMSEQYV. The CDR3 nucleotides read TGTGCCAGCAGCAATGTTGGCATGTCCGAGCAGTACGTC.

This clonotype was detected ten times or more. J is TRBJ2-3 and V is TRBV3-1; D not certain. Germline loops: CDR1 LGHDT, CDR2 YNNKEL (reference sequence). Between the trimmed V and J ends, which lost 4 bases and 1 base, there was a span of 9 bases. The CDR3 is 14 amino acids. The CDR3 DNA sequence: TGTGCCAGCAGCCCCAAGGACGGCACAGATACGCAGTATTTT. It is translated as CASSPKDGTDTQYF.

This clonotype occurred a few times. The CDR3 DNA follows: TGTGCCACCGGGACAGACGGGGCCAACGTCCTGACTTTC. This encodes CATGTDGANVLTF. The chain has TRBV10-3 and TRBJ2-6; TRBD1 agrees at 7 bases. The V and J ends lost 10 bases and 4 bases, in that order; junction bases with no gene match: 4. Germline V lookup: CDR1 ENHRY, CDR2 SYGVKD. This CDR3 spans 13 amino acids.

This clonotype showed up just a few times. The CDR3 sequence: CASIGGHGSGELFF. CDR3 DNA: TGTGCCAGCATTGGGGGCCACGGGAGCGGGGAGCTGTTTTTT. The genes are TRBV12-3 or TRBV12-4 and TRBJ2-2; D possibly matches TRBD1 or TRBD2 (6 bases each). With 7 bases removed from V and 7 bases from J, the gap between germline ends came to 16 bases. The CDR3 sequence is 14 residues long.

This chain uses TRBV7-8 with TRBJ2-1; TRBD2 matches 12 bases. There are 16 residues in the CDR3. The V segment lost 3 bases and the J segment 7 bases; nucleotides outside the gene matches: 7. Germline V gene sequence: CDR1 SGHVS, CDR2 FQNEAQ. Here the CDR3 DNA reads TGTGCCAGCAGCTTGCTGACTAGCGGGGGCGAGAATGAGCAGTTCTTC. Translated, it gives CASSLLTSGGENEQFF.

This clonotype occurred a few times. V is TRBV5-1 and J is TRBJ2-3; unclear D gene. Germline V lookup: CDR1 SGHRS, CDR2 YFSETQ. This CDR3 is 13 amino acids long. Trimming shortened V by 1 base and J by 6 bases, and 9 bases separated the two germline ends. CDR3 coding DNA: TGCGCCAGCAGCTTGTATTACGGGGATACGCAGTATTTT. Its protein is CASSLYYGDTQYF.

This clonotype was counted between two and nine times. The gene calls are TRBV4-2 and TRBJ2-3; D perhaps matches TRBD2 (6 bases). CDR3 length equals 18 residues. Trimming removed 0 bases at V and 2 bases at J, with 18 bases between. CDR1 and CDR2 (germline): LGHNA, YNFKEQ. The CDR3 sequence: CASSQDPGGGEITDTQYF. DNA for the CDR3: TGTGCCAGCAGCCAAGATCCCGGTGGCGGGGAAATCACAGATACGCAGTATTTT.

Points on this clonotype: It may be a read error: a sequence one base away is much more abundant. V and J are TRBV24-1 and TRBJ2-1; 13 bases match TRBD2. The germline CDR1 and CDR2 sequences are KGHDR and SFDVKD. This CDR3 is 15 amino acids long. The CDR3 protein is CATCDPLAGGSEQFF. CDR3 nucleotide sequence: TGTGCCACCTGTGATCCACTAGCGGGGGGGAGTGAGCAGTTCTTC.

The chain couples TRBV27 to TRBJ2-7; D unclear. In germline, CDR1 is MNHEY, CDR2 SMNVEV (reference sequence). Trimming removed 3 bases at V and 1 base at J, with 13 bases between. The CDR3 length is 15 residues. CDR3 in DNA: TGTGCCAGCAGTTTCTCCCCTTCCACTTCCTACGAGCAGTACGTC. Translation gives CASSFSPSTSYEQYV.

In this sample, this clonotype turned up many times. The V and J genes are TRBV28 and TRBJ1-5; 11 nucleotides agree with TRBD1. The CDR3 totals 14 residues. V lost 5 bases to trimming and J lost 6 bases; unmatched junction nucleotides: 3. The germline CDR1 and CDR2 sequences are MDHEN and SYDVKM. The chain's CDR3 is CASSLGTGGQPQHF. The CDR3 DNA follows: TGTGCCAGCAGTCTAGGGACAGGGGGTCAGCCCCAGCATTTT.

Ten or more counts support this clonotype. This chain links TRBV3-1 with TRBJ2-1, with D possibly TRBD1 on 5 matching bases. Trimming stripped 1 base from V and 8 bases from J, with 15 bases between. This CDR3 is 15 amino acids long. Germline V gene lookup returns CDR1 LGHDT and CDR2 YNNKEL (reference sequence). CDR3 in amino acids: CASSQAAGAWDEQFF. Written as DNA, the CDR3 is TGTGCCAGCAGCCAAGCGGCTGGGGCCTGGGATGAGCAGTTCTTC.

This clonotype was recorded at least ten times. CDR3 nucleotides: TGTGCCAGCAGTCGCGGACAGGGTGGTAATCAGCCCCAGCATTTT. It translates to CASSRGQGGNQPQHF. The V gene is TRBV28, the J gene TRBJ1-5; 8 nucleotides agree with TRBD1. The CDR3 consists of 15 residues. Germline values: CDR1 MDHEN, CDR2 SYDVKM. Losses at the gene ends were 5 bases for V and 4 bases for J; bases not matched to a gene: 7. Complete variable domain (other parts from reference TRBV28 and TRBJ1-5): DVKVTQSSRYLVKRTGEKVFLECVQDMDHENMFWYRQDPGLGLRLIYFSYDVKMKEKGDIPEGYSVSREKKERFSLILESASTNQTSMYLCASSRGQGGNQPQHFGDGTRLSIL.

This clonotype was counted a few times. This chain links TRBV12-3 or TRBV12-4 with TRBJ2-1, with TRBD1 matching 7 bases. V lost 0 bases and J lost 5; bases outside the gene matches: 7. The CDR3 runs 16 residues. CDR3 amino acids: CASSLADRVSNNEQFF. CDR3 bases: TGTGCCAGCAGTTTAGCCGACAGGGTTTCGAACAATGAGCAGTTCTTC.

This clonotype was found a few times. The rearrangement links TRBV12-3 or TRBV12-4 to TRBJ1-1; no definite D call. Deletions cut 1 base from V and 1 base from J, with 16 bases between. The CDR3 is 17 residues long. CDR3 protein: CASSLDRSDNPNTEAFF. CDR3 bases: TGTGCCAGCAGTTTAGACCGTTCTGACAACCCGAACACTGAAGCTTTCTTT.

This CDR3 reads CSASKDINEQFF. Here the CDR3 DNA reads TGCAGTGCTAGCAAAGACATCAATGAGCAGTTCTTC. The chain links TRBV20-1 to TRBJ2-1, with D hard to call. Looked up from germline, CDR1 is DFQATT and CDR2 is SNEGSKA (reference sequence). The germline V and J ends were trimmed by 3 bases and 6 bases, with 9 bases remaining between them. The CDR3 length is 12 residues.

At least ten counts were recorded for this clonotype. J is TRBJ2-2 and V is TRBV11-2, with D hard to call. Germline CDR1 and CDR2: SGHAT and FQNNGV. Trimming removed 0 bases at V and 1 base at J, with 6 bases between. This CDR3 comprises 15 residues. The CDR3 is CASSLERLNTGELFF. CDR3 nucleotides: TGTGCCAGCAGCTTAGAGCGACTGAACACCGGGGAGCTGTTTTTT.

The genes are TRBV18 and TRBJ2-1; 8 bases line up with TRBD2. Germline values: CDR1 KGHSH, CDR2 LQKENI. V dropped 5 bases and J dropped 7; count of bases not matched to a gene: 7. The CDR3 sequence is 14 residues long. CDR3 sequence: CASSDGTRGNEQFF. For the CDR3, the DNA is TGTGCCAGCTCAGATGGGACTAGGGGAAATGAGCAGTTCTTC. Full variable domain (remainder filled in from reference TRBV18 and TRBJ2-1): NAGVMQNPRHLVRRRGQEARLRCSPMKGHSHVYWYRQLPEEGLKFMVYLQKENIIDESGMPKERFSAEFPKEGPSILRIQQVVRGDSAAYFCASSDGTRGNEQFFGPGTRLTVL.

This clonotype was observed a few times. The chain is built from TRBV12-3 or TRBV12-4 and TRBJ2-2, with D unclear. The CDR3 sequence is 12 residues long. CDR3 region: CVVRHNTGELFF. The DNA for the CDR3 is TGTGTCGTCCGCCACAACACCGGGGAGCTGTTTTTT.

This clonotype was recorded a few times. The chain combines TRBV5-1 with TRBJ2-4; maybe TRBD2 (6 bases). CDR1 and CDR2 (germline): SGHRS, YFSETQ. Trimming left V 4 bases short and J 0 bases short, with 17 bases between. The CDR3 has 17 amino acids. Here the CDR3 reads CASSPGSGLLAKNIQYF. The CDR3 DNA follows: TGCGCCAGCAGCCCCGGGAGTGGTTTACTAGCCAAAAACATTCAGTACTTC.

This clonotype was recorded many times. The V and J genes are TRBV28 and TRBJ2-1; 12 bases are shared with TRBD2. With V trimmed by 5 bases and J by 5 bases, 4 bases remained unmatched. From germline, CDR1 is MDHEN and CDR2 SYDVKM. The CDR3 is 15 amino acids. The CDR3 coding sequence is TGTGCCAGCAGTCTAGCGGGAGGGTCCAACAATGAGCAGTTCTTC. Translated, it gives CASSLAGGSNNEQFF.

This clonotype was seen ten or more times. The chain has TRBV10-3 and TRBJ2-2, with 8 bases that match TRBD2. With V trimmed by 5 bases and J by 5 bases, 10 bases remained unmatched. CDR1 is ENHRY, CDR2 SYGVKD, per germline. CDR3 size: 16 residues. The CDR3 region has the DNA TGTGCCATCAGTCGGGGGGGCGGATCCGAGACCGGGGAGCTGTTTTTT. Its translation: CAISRGGGSETGELFF.